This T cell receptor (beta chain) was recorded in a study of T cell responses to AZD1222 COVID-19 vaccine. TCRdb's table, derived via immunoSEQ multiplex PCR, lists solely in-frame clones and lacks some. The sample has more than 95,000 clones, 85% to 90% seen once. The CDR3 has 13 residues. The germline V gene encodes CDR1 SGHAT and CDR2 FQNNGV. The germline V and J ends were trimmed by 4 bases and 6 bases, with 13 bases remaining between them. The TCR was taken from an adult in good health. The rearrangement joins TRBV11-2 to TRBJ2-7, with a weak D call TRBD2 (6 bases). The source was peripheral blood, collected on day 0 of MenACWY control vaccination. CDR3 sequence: CASSSLRGGEQYF. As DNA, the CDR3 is TGTGCCAGCAGCTCCCTGAGGGGAGGCGAGCAGTACTTC.